A single sample is the source of the 27 T cell receptor beta chains below, sequenced in a study of shared clonotypes between healthy human individuals. Profiled with immunoSEQ multiplex PCR; TCRdb holds only in-frame clones, not every one. The sample consists of 800,000 to 1,200,000 clones, 75% to 85% of them appearing once. The specimen was memory CD4+ T cells from PBMCs. Subset described: CD45RA-negative fraction. The receptors here all came from a man aged 18 to 29 in good health. Some clones in this sample may be carry-over from other donors' samples.

V usage is TRBV27 and J usage is TRBJ1-2; D unresolved. Between the trimmed V and J ends, which lost 3 bases and 2 bases, there was a span of 7 bases. This CDR3 is 13 amino acids long. Germline CDR1 is MNHEY and CDR2 is SMNVEV (reference sequence). The CDR3 loop reads CASSFKGNYGYTF. CDR3 in DNA: TGTGCCAGCAGTTTCAAGGGAAACTATGGCTACACCTTC.

This clone was counted ten times or more. V usage is TRBV5-1 and J usage is TRBJ1-1; D is ambiguous. CDR3 length: 15 amino acids. Trimming pared 4 bases from V and 1 base from J, leaving 14 bases between. Germline assignment: CDR1 SGHRS and CDR2 YFSETQ. Here the CDR3 reads CASSPEGGRNTEAFF. The CDR3 nucleotides are TGCGCCAGCAGCCCGGAGGGTGGAAGGAACACTGAAGCTTTCTTT.

Only a few counts were recorded for this clone. Other DNA sequences in the same sample also yield this CDR3. The CDR3 DNA is TGTGCCAGCAGCTCGACGGGTGCAACTAATGAAAAACTGTTTTTT. Translating gives CASSSTGATNEKLFF. This sequence joins TRBV5-6 and TRBJ1-4; D gene uncertain. Trimming removed 3 bases at V and 0 bases at J, with 9 bases between. CDR1 is SGHDT and CDR2 is YYEEEE in the germline V gene. The CDR3 sequence is 15 residues long.

This clone was seen only a few times. The rearrangement joins TRBV20-1 to TRBJ2-3; possibly TRBD2 for D (6 bases). V shed 5 bases and J shed 10 bases, with 13 bases lying between them. The germline V gene has CDR1 DFQATT and CDR2 SNEGSKA (reference sequence). The CDR3 loop spans 11 amino acids. CDR3 amino acids: CSAGRLESQYF. CDR3 nucleotides: TGCAGTGCTGGCCGACTAGAATCGCAGTATTTT.

V gene TRBV4-1 combines with J gene TRBJ2-2; TRBD2 matches at 13 bases. CDR1 and CDR2 from the germline V gene are MGHRA and YSYEKL. Trimming at V came to 6 bases and at J to 2 bases, leaving 6 bases not matched to a gene. The CDR3 covers 17 residues. The CDR3 protein is CASRRGLAGDNTGELFF. CDR3 coding DNA: TGCGCCAGCAGACGTGGACTAGCGGGAGATAACACCGGGGAGCTGTTTTTT.

V usage is TRBV28 and J usage is TRBJ2-7; 7 bases are a match to TRBD2. This CDR3 is 14 amino acids long. Unmatched junction bases numbered 5, after V lost 4 bases and J lost 2 bases. Per germline, CDR1 MDHEN and CDR2 SYDVKM. The CDR3 nucleotides read TGTGCCAGCAGTTCGGGAGGACTAGCCTACGAGCAGTACTTC. This translates into CASSSGGLAYEQYF.

The V call is TRBV19, the J call TRBJ1-1; D unresolved. Trimming stripped 0 bases from V and 1 base from J, with 0 bases between. Germline-derived CDR1 and CDR2 are LNHDA and SQIVND (reference sequence). CDR3 length: 12 amino acids. CDR3 residues: CASSIENTEAFF. In DNA, the CDR3 is TGTGCCAGTAGTATAGAGAACACTGAAGCTTTCTTT.

V usage is TRBV7-8 and J usage is TRBJ2-7, with D unresolved. V gave up 2 bases and J gave up 2 bases, with 10 bases separating them. This CDR3 region has 14 residues. Germline CDR1 is SGHVS and CDR2 is FQNEAQ. The CDR3 here is CASSLLSRPYEQYF. Written as DNA, the CDR3 is TGTGCCAGCAGCTTATTATCTAGGCCCTACGAGCAGTACTTC.

As DNA, the CDR3 is TGTGCCAGCAGTGTCGGAGGGGTAGGCAGTGGAGCTTTCTTT. Protein product: CASSVGGVGSGAFF. This chain links TRBV28 with TRBJ1-1; perhaps TRBD1 as D (5 bases). CDR1 and CDR2 from the germline V gene are MDHEN and SYDVKM. The CDR3 totals 14 residues. The V end was cut by 5 bases, the J end by 10 bases, with 20 bases between.

Points on this clone: At one end the junction does not follow the germline gene, possibly because of a read error. DNA for the CDR3: TGCGCCAGCAGCCAGCGCCCCGAGGGTGGCACTGAAGCTTTCTTT. Its translation is CASSQRPEGGTEAFF. This chain uses TRBV7-9 with TRBJ1-1; no clear D. Germline CDR1 reads SEHNR; CDR2 reads FQNEAQ (reference sequence). This CDR3 contains 15 residues.

The rearrangement links TRBV10-3 to TRBJ2-1, with TRBD2 matching over 10 bases. This CDR3 region has 15 residues. Germline assignment: CDR1 ENHRY and CDR2 SYGVKD. The V and J ends lost 8 bases and 2 bases, in that order; junction bases with no gene match: 6. CDR3 loop: CAIGPGTSAYNEQFF. CDR3 bases: TGTGCCATCGGCCCCGGGACTAGCGCCTACAATGAGCAGTTCTTC.

This chain uses TRBV6-1 with TRBJ1-2; D remains unclear. Per the germline V gene, CDR1 is MNHNS and CDR2 is SASEGT. This CDR3 comprises 12 residues. The ends were cut back, 1 base at V and 7 bases at J, with 7 bases in the middle. The DNA of the CDR3 is TGTGCCAGCAGTGAAGGCAGAAGTGGCTACACCTTC. It is translated as CASSEGRSGYTF.

The rearrangement uses TRBV10-3 and TRBJ1-3; TRBD1 agrees at 12 bases. This CDR3 is 17 amino acids long. Germline V lookup: CDR1 ENHRY, CDR2 SYGVKD. The CDR3 DNA is TGTGCTGTCGGGACAGGGGGCCTCGTCCACTCTGGAAACACCATATATTTT. It codes for CAVGTGGLVHSGNTIYF.

This rearrangement joins TRBV28 to TRBJ2-7, with D perhaps matching TRBD2 (6 bases). Trimming pared 2 bases from V and 2 bases from J, leaving 10 bases between. The CDR3 is made up of 14 amino acids. Germline V lookup: CDR1 MDHEN, CDR2 SYDVKM. The CDR3 protein is CASSLMGTAYEQYF. The CDR3 DNA follows: TGTGCCAGCAGTTTAATGGGGACTGCCTACGAGCAGTACTTC.

The chain recombines TRBV5-1 with TRBJ2-3, with 14 nucleotides matching TRBD2. The junction had 8 bases not matched to a gene; V was cut back by 4 bases and J by 4 bases. The CDR3 extends over 17 amino acids. Germline V gene data show CDR1 as SGHRS and CDR2 as YFSETQ. CDR3 sequence reads: CASSARGLAGDADTQYF. CDR3 DNA sequence: TGCGCCAGCAGCGCCCGGGGACTAGCGGGAGACGCAGATACGCAGTATTTT.

In nucleotides, the CDR3 is TGTGCCAGCAGTGAATATGGCGGTGAAAAACTGTTTTTT. Its translation: CASSEYGGEKLFF. V usage is TRBV25-1 and J usage is TRBJ1-4; D gene uncertain. Trimming took off 0 bases at V and 7 bases at J, with 6 bases between the two ends. CDR1 is MGHDK, CDR2 SYGVNS, per germline. The CDR3 length is 13 residues.

J is TRBJ1-4 and V is TRBV9; D not certain. The CDR3 totals 14 residues. Per the germline V gene, CDR1 is SGDLS and CDR2 is YYNGEE. Trimming stripped 0 bases from V and 2 bases from J, with 5 bases between. The CDR3 coding sequence is TGTGCCAGCAGCGTAGGATACACTAATGAAAAACTGTTTTTT. It encodes CASSVGYTNEKLFF. Filled out from reference TRBV9 and TRBJ1-4, the complete variable domain reads DSGVTQTPKHLITATGQRVTLRCSPRSGDLSVYWYQQSLDQGLQFLIQYYNGEERAKGNILERFSAQQFPDLHSELNLSSLELGDSALYFCASSVGYTNEKLFFGSGTQLSVL.

The rearrangement uses TRBV6-1 and TRBJ2-7, with 7 bases fitting TRBD1. The CDR3 extends over 15 amino acids. Germline V gene lookup returns CDR1 MNHNS and CDR2 SASEGT. With 6 bases clipped from V and 2 bases from J, the junction kept 10 bases outside the gene matches. For the CDR3, the DNA is TGTGCCAGCAGGACCGCGGACAGGTCACCCTACGAGCAGTACTTC. This translates into CASRTADRSPYEQYF.

This chain connects TRBV15 to TRBJ1-2; 7 bases fit TRBD1. The junction had 6 bases not matched to a gene; V was cut back by 1 base and J by 4 bases. CDR3 length: 15 amino acids. In germline, CDR1 is LNHNV, CDR2 YYDKDF (reference sequence). CDR3: CATSRGAGQSYGYTF. The CDR3 region has the DNA TGTGCCACCAGCAGAGGTGCGGGACAGAGCTATGGCTACACCTTC.

The chain carries TRBV9 and TRBJ2-1; D not resolved. This CDR3 contains 15 residues. Germline assignment: CDR1 SGDLS and CDR2 YYNGEE. The V end was cut by 3 bases, the J end by 2 bases, with 12 bases between. DNA for the CDR3: TGTGCCAGCAGCGCTCTAGTCCCCCCCTACAATGAGCAGTTCTTC. Translating gives CASSALVPPYNEQFF.

The chain recombines TRBV19 with TRBJ1-2, with D possibly matching TRBD1 (5 bases). This CDR3 has 14 residues. Germline-derived CDR1 and CDR2 are LNHDA and SQIVND (reference sequence). With 4 bases removed from V and 2 bases from J, the gap between germline ends came to 11 bases. CDR3 nucleotide sequence: TGTGCCAGTAGTAGCCTAGGACAAAACTATGGCTACACCTTC. Amino acid sequence: CASSSLGQNYGYTF.

In this sample, this clone turned up once. The rearrangement joins TRBV6-5 to TRBJ1-5; D is possibly TRBD1 (5 bases). CDR1 is MNHEY and CDR2 is SVGAGI in the germline V gene. The V end lost 6 bases, the J end lost 11 bases, and 17 bases lay between the germline ends. The CDR3 contains 13 residues. The CDR3, as DNA: TGTGCCAGCAGACGGGGACCCAACCGGTCCCAGCATTTT. Translating gives CASRRGPNRSQHF.

J is TRBJ1-5 and V is TRBV7-6; possible D gene TRBD1, 6 bases. Trimming shortened V by 0 bases and J by 3 bases, and 6 bases separated the two germline ends. This CDR3 has 14 amino acids. Per the germline V gene, CDR1 is SGHVS and CDR2 is FNYEAQ. CDR3 nucleotides: TGTGCCAGCAGCTTAGCGGGGGCCAATCAGCCCCAGCATTTT. Its protein product is CASSLAGANQPQHF.

The chain uses TRBV28 and TRBJ2-3, with 8 bases fitting TRBD1. Trimming at V came to 5 bases and at J to 8 bases, leaving 18 bases not matched to a gene. This CDR3 comprises 17 residues. Germline V CDR1 and CDR2: MDHEN, SYDVKM. CDR3 sequence reads: CASSSSQTGTGLVTQYF. For the CDR3, the DNA is TGTGCCAGCAGTAGCAGTCAAACCGGGACAGGCCTTGTTACGCAGTATTTT.

The chain carries TRBV6-1 and TRBJ2-7; 11 bases match TRBD2. Germline V gene sequence: CDR1 MNHNS, CDR2 SASEGT. Trimming took 2 bases from V and 7 from J; bases not matched to a gene: 10. The CDR3 spans 16 residues. The CDR3 is CASSEKPGLAALEQYF. CDR3 coding DNA: TGTGCCAGCAGTGAAAAACCGGGACTAGCGGCTTTAGAGCAGTACTTC.

The chain has TRBV28 and TRBJ1-2, with 7 bases lining up with TRBD1. CDR1 and CDR2 (germline): MDHEN, SYDVKM. The trim removed 5 bases at V and 1 base at J, leaving 7 bases unmatched. The length of the CDR3 is 15 residues. In nucleotides, the CDR3 is TGTGCCAGCAGTCCAGGGACAGACGATAACTATGGCTACACCTTC. This sequence encodes CASSPGTDDNYGYTF.

This clone was seen a handful of times. The same CDR3 can be traced to other DNA sequences in this sample. This chain uses TRBV25-1 with TRBJ1-3; D is unresolved. The CDR3 runs to 12 residues. Germline V lookup: CDR1 MGHDK, CDR2 SYGVNS. The V end was cut by 3 bases, the J end by 3 bases, with 3 bases between. CDR3 sequence reads: CASSDSGNTIYF. The CDR3 DNA reads as TGTGCCAGCAGTGATAGTGGAAACACCATATATTTT.